This entry lists 16 T cell receptor beta chains sequenced from one sample in a study of T cells in Graves' hyperthyroidism and ophthalmopathy. RNA transcripts gave rise to amplified TCR beta CDR3 regions. The TCR CDR3 first-round RT-PCR relied on the HTBI primer set. TCRdb reprocessed the multiplex PCR reads via MiXCR and lists one record per CDR3 protein. The data contain about 380,000 distinct CDR3 sequences, approximately 13% of them singletons. The specimen was blood. These receptors all come from a man aged 25-40 years with Graves' hyperthyroidism that later progressed to Graves' ophthalmopathy.

This clonotype was seen a handful of times. V usage is TRBV29-1 and J usage is TRBJ1-1; 7 nucleotides line up with TRBD1. CDR3 length: 12 amino acids. After removal of 4 bases from V and 7 bases from J, the junction contained 6 bases not matched to a gene. The germline V gene has CDR1 SQVTM and CDR2 ANQGSEA. The CDR3 protein is CSVAGGDSEAFF. CDR3 sequence (DNA): TGCAGCGTTGCGGGGGGGGACAGTGAAGCTTTCTTT.

This clonotype came up many times. The V and J genes are TRBV27 and TRBJ2-4; D gene uncertain. The CDR3 length is 13 residues. Germline V gene data show CDR1 as MNHEY and CDR2 as SMNVEV (reference sequence). The germline V and J ends were trimmed by 2 bases and 5 bases, with 7 bases remaining between them. For the CDR3, the DNA is TGTGCCAGCAGTTTAAACGAGGAAAACATTCAGTACTTC. It yields the protein CASSLNEENIQYF.

This clonotype appeared many times. This chain uses TRBV28 with TRBJ1-2, with D tentatively TRBD1 (6 bases). This CDR3 has 12 residues. Germline V CDR1 and CDR2: MDHEN, SYDVKM. Trimming pared 3 bases from V and 10 bases from J, leaving 12 bases between. The CDR3 reads CASSLEGGDYTF. DNA for the CDR3: TGTGCCAGCAGTTTGGAGGGGGGGGACTACACCTTC.

The chain has TRBV10-3 and TRBJ2-7; D not resolved. This CDR3 spans 15 amino acids. With 6 bases removed from V and 5 bases from J, the gap between germline ends came to 20 bases. The germline CDR1 and CDR2 sequences are ENHRY and SYGVKD. Here the CDR3 reads CAISPEDRLQHEQYF. In DNA form, the CDR3 reads TGTGCCATCAGCCCCGAAGACCGGTTACAGCACGAGCAGTACTTC.

This clonotype showed up many times. The rearrangement joins TRBV9 to TRBJ2-1; D possibly corresponds to TRBD2 (6 bases). CDR1 is SGDLS and CDR2 is YYNGEE in the germline V gene. The length of the CDR3 is 14 residues. V lost 0 bases to trimming and J lost 6 bases, with 10 bases between them. CDR3 region: CASSVALASNEQFF. CDR3 DNA: TGTGCCAGCAGCGTAGCCCTAGCGTCCAATGAGCAGTTCTTC. The variable domain in full, completed from reference TRBV9 and TRBJ2-1, reads DSGVTQTPKHLITATGQRVTLRCSPRSGDLSVYWYQQSLDQGLQFLIQYYNGEERAKGNILERFSAQQFPDLHSELNLSSLELGDSALYFCASSVALASNEQFFGPGTRLTVL.

The chain employs TRBV5-4 and TRBJ2-5, with 15 bases matching TRBD2. The germline V gene has CDR1 SGHNT and CDR2 YYREEE (reference sequence). The CDR3 length is 16 residues. The V and J ends lost 3 bases and 5 bases, in that order; junction bases with no gene match: 5. The CDR3 sequence: CASSSRTSGGAETQYF. The CDR3 DNA follows: TGTGCCAGCAGCTCCCGGACTAGCGGGGGGGCTGAGACCCAGTACTTC.

In its sample, this clonotype was seen many times. This chain connects TRBV27 to TRBJ1-2, with 8 bases aligning to TRBD1. The V and J ends lost 3 bases and 7 bases, in that order; junction bases with no gene match: 7. There are 14 residues in the CDR3. Germline CDR1 and CDR2: MNHEY and SMNVEV (reference sequence). The CDR3 is CASSLVTGDGGYTF. CDR3 coding DNA: TGTGCCAGCAGTTTGGTGACAGGGGATGGTGGCTACACCTTC.

Points on this clonotype: A clone one base away is much larger, so this may be a read error. The DNA for the CDR3 is TGTGCCATCAGCTTACAGGGCGGGGGGGCTTCACAGTATGAGCAGTTCTTC. This encodes CAISLQGGGASQYEQFF. J is TRBJ2-1 and V is TRBV7-2; the match to TRBD2 covers 9 bases. There are 17 residues in the CDR3. Germline V CDR1 and CDR2: SGHTA, FQGNSA.

This clonotype has only a few counts. The chain has TRBV10-3 and TRBJ1-4, with TRBD1 as a possible D gene (5 bases). Germline CDR1 and CDR2: ENHRY and SYGVKD. The length of the CDR3 is 15 residues. The V end lost 1 base, the J end lost 3 bases, and 9 bases lay between the germline ends. CDR3 loop: CAISELGPANEKLFF. The CDR3 DNA reads TGTGCCATCAGTGAGTTGGGGCCGGCTAATGAAAAACTGTTTTTT.

In its sample, this clonotype was seen many times. The rearrangement links TRBV27 to TRBJ2-3, with TRBD2 matching 11 bases. The germline V gene has CDR1 MNHEY and CDR2 SMNVEV (reference sequence). V lost 7 bases, J lost 6 bases, and 6 bases stayed unmatched. There are 14 residues in the CDR3. The CDR3 sequence: CASKVSGGADTQYF. CDR3 sequence (DNA): TGTGCCAGCAAGGTTAGCGGGGGGGCCGATACGCAGTATTTT.

The chain is built from TRBV29-1 and TRBJ2-2, with a possible D match to TRBD1 (6 bases). Germline values: CDR1 SQVTM, CDR2 ANQGSEA. V dropped 7 bases and J dropped 6 bases, with 9 bases sitting between them. This CDR3 spans 11 amino acids. CDR3 nucleotides: TGCAGCGCACAGGGATCCGGGGAGCTGTTTTTT. It specifies CSAQGSGELFF.

In this sample, this clonotype turned up a few times. The V gene is TRBV11-2, the J gene TRBJ2-7; no firm D call. The CDR3 is 14 amino acids. The germline CDR1 and CDR2 sequences are SGHAT and FQNNGV. V was clipped by 2 bases and J by 2 bases, with 10 bases between them. This chain's CDR3 is CASSLSQYPYEQYF. CDR3 nucleotide sequence: TGTGCCAGCAGCTTAAGTCAGTATCCCTACGAGCAGTACTTC.

This clonotype was counted ten times or more. This CDR3 reads CAWSAGGAQHF. CDR3 coding DNA: TGTGCCTGGAGTGCCGGAGGAGCCCAGCATTTT. The chain is built from TRBV30 and TRBJ1-5; D ambiguous. V was pared by 1 base and J by 11 bases, with 9 bases between. The germline V gene has CDR1 GTSNPN and CDR2 SVGIG (reference sequence). CDR3 length equals 11 residues.

This clonotype was seen ten or more times. This chain connects TRBV10-3 to TRBJ2-2; 8 bases map to TRBD1. CDR3 length equals 13 residues. The ends lost 6 bases at V and 3 bases at J; junction bases unmatched: 0. Germline V gene lookup returns CDR1 ENHRY and CDR2 SYGVKD. In DNA, the CDR3 is TGTGCCATCAGGGGACAGGACACCGGGGAGCTGTTTTTT. Protein sequence: CAIRGQDTGELFF.

The sample holds many counts of this clonotype. V and J are TRBV11-2 and TRBJ2-1; D call uncertain. The length of the CDR3 is 16 residues. Germline CDR1 reads SGHAT; CDR2 reads FQNNGV. Trimming removed 4 bases at V and 5 bases at J, with 18 bases between. CDR3 residues: CASSSRAWGADNEQFF. In DNA, the CDR3 is TGTGCCAGCAGCTCCCGCGCGTGGGGTGCCGACAATGAGCAGTTCTTC.

This clonotype came up many times. CDR3 sequence (DNA): TGTGCCAGCAGTCAGGGACAGGGAAACACCGGGGAGCTGTTTTTT. Its translation: CASSQGQGNTGELFF. This chain connects TRBV12-3 or TRBV12-4 to TRBJ2-2; 9 nucleotides align to TRBD1. The CDR3 spans 15 residues. V lost 5 bases to trimming and J lost 2 bases; unmatched junction nucleotides: 3.